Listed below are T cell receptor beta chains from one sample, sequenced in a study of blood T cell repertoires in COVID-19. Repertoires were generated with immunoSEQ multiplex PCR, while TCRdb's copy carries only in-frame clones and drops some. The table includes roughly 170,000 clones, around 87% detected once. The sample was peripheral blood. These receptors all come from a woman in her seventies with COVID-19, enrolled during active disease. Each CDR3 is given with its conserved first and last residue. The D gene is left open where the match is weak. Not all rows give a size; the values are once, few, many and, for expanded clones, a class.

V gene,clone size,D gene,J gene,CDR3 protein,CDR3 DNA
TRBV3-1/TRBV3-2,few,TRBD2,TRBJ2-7,CASSPRLAGSSYEQYF,TGTGCCAGCAGCCCACGGCTAGCGGGTTCTTCCTACGAGCAGTACTTC
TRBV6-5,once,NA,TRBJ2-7,CASSYSRPAYEQYF,TGTGCCAGCAGTTACTCGCGGCCCGCCTACGAGCAGTACTTC
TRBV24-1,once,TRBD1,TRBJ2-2,CATSVDRGLNRELFF,TGTGCCACCAGTGTAGACAGGGGGCTTAACAGGGAGCTGTTTTTT
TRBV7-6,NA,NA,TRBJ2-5,CASSLVLGGDWAVQETQYF,TGTGCCAGCAGCTTAGTCCTTGGTGGCGATTGGGCTGTTCAAGAGACCCAGTACTTC
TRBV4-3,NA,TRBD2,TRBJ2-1,CASSQHLAGFYNEQFF,TGCGCCAGCAGCCAGCATTTAGCGGGCTTTTACAATGAGCAGTTCTTC
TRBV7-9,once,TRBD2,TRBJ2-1,CASSPTRTSGRVEQFF,TGTGCCAGCAGCCCTACTAGGACTAGCGGGAGGGTTGAGCAGTTCTTC
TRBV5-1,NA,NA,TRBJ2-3,CASSVRPRADTQYF,TGCGCCAGCAGCGTGAGGCCCAGAGCGGATACGCAGTATTTT
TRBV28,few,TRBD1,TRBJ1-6,CASRRTGGRGSPLHF,TGTGCCAGCAGGCGTACAGGGGGCAGAGGTTCACCCCTCCACTTT
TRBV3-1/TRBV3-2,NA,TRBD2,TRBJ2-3,CASSQDSGRGGSTDTQYF,TGTGCCAGCAGCCAAGATAGCGGGAGGGGGGGGAGCACAGATACGCAGTATTTT
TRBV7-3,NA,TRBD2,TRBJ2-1,CASSSIGLAYHEQFF,TGTGCCAGCAGCTCGATAGGACTAGCGTACCATGAGCAGTTCTTC
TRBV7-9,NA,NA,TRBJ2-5,CASSLSDGSVSETQYF,TGTGCCAGCAGCTTGTCGGACGGGAGTGTCTCAGAGACCCAGTACTTC
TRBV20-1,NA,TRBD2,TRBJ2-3,CSASVGGGADTQYF,TGCAGTGCTAGTGTCGGGGGGGGCGCAGATACGCAGTATTTT
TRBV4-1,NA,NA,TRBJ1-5,CASSQGQGNQPQHF,TGCGCCAGCAGCCAAGGACAGGGCAATCAGCCCCAGCATTTT
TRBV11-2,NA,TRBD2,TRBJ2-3,CASRIAGSTDTQYF,TGTGCCAGCAGGATAGCGGGATCCACAGATACGCAGTATTTT
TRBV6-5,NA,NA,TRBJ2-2,CASGAKTNTGELFF,TGTGCCAGCGGGGCCAAAACGAACACCGGGGAGCTGTTTTTT
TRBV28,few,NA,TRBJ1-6,CASSFQYNSPLHF,TGTGCCAGCAGTTTCCAGTATAATTCACCCCTCCACTTT
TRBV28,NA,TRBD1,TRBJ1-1,CASSLPIPGGTEAFF,TGTGCCAGCAGTTTACCGATCCCAGGGGGCACTGAAGCTTTCTTT
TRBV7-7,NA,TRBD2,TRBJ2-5,CASSLATSGSETQYF,TGTGCTAGCAGCTTAGCGACTAGCGGGAGTGAGACCCAGTACTTC
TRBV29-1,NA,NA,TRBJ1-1,CSGLSSGGTEAFF,TGCAGCGGATTATCCTCCGGGGGCACTGAAGCTTTCTTT
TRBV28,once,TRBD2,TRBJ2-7,CASSLGQFRFSLAGAWVDEQYF,TGTGCCAGCAGTTTGGGACAATTCAGGTTCAGTCTAGCGGGGGCTTGGGTTGACGAGCAGTACTTC
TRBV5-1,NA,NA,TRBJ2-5,CASRLVAGPETQYF,TGCGCCAGCCGCTTGGTGGCGGGACCAGAGACCCAGTACTTC